What follows are 3 T cell receptor beta chains derived from one specimen sequenced in a study of glioma-infiltrating T cells. Using RNA template, CDR3s of TCR alpha and beta were amplified with iRepertoire arm-PCR. TCRdb re-analysed the multiplex PCR reads in MiXCR, keeping a single row per CDR3 protein. Seen here are around 190,000 distinct CDR3 sequences, about 31% observed once, and the top ten hold around 20%. The source material was glioma tissue, nonneoplastic brain tissue, or PBMCs (not recorded which). Every receptor here comes from a human donor with low-grade glioma or glioblastoma, undergoing nonglioma brain surgery, or in good health (not recorded which).

For this clonotype: A much larger clone differs from this one at a single base, so this may be a read error. The chain uses TRBV24-1 and TRBJ2-1; 12 positions match TRBD1. In germline, CDR1 is KGHDR, CDR2 SFDVKD. The CDR3 sequence is 16 residues long. The chain's CDR3 is CATSDPGTGGYNDQFF. DNA of the CDR3: TGTGCCACCAGTGACCCCGGGACAGGGGGCTACAATGACCAGTTCTTC.

Worth noting for this clonotype: A read error may be the cause here, since a much bigger clone is one base away. The CDR3 DNA reads as TGTGCCACCAGTGATCGGGGACAGGGGACCGAGCCCCAGCATTTT. Its protein is CATSDRGQGTEPQHF. This chain joins TRBV6-1 and TRBJ1-5; 10 bases map to TRBD1. Germline V gene sequence: CDR1 MNHNS, CDR2 SASEGT. The CDR3 loop spans 15 amino acids.

This clonotype showed up many times. The V and J genes are TRBV5-1 and TRBJ2-1; the D is unclear. Germline V gene sequence: CDR1 SGHRS, CDR2 YFSETQ. Trimming removed 0 bases at V and 5 bases at J, with 9 bases between. The CDR3 length is 14 residues. The CDR3 region has the DNA TGCGCCAGCAGCTTGGTGAGACACGACAATGAGCAGTTCTTC. Translated: CASSLVRHDNEQFF.